Listed below are T cell receptor beta chains from one sample, sequenced in a study of blood T cell repertoires in COVID-19. Sequencing was performed with immunoSEQ multiplex PCR; in TCRdb, only in-frame clones are kept and a portion is missing. The profile covers 15,000 to 20,000 clones, with roughly 80% appearing a single time and less than 25% taken by the ten largest. Source material: peripheral blood. The source of these receptors is a man aged 55-75 years with active or convalescent COVID-19. Each CDR3 is given with its conserved first and last residue. D genes are given only for firm matches. Only some rows state a clone size, as once, few, many or a class for expanded clones.

TRBV7-9	.	TRBJ1-2	.	TGTGCCAGCAGCTTAGCCAACTATGAAACAAGTAGCTACACCTTC	CASSLANYETSSYTF
TRBV23-1	.	TRBJ2-2	.	TGCGCCAGCAGTCATCGCCACGAAGGGGTCGGGGAGCTGTTTTTT	CASSHRHEGVGELFF
TRBV29-1	once	TRBJ1-5	.	TGCAGCGTTGGTGGGAGCCGGAGGCAGCCCCAGCATTTT	CSVGGSRRQPQHF
TRBV7-9	.	TRBJ1-2	.	TGTGCCAGCAGCTTAGTGCCAGGGCATGGCTACACCTTC	CASSLVPGHGYTF
TRBV7-9	.	TRBJ2-3	.	TGTGCCAGCAGCCTACGCAGGGTAGGGAGGACAGATACGCAGTATTTT	CASSLRRVGRTDTQYF
TRBV11-2	.	TRBJ2-7	TRBD1	TGTGCCAGCAGCTCCCATCCGGGACAGGGTGTCGAACAGTACTTC	CASSSHPGQGVEQYF
TRBV29-1	once	TRBJ2-3	TRBD2	TGCAGCGTTGAAACGGGAGGGCAAGATACGCAGTATTTT	CSVETGGQDTQYF
TRBV21-1	few	TRBJ1-3	.	TGTGCCAGCAGCAAAGCGGCCGGAGCTGGAAACACCATATATTTT	CASSKAAGAGNTIYF
TRBV19	.	TRBJ1-1	.	TGTGCCAGTAGTTCACGCGGAGGAGTGAACACTGAAGCTTTCTTT	CASSSRGGVNTEAFF
TRBV5-6	.	TRBJ2-5	TRBD2	TGTGCCAGCAGCTTGAAGTCCCTGGCGGGGGGACGGGAGACCCAGTACTTC	CASSLKSLAGGRETQYF
TRBV19	.	TRBJ1-4	.	TGTGCCAGTAGCTTACTGAATGAAAAACTGTTTTTT	CASSLLNEKLFF
TRBV6-1	few	TRBJ1-2	.	TGTGCCAGCAGTGAAGTAGGAGACCACTATGGCTACACCTTC	CASSEVGDHYGYTF
TRBV2	.	TRBJ1-1	.	TGTGCCAGCAGGATTGAGGCTGAAGCTTTCTTT	CASRIEAEAFF
TRBV20-1	.	TRBJ2-3	.	TGCAGTGCTAGTGTGGGACTCCACACAGATACGCAGTATTTT	CSASVGLHTDTQYF
TRBV9	.	TRBJ2-5	.	TGTGCCAGCAGCGTAGACGCTACAGGGCAAGAGACCCAGTACTTC	CASSVDATGQETQYF
TRBV7-2	.	TRBJ1-4	.	TGTGCCAGCAGCTTTACCGGAGCAACTAATGAAAAACTGTTTTTT	CASSFTGATNEKLFF
TRBV11-2	.	TRBJ1-1	TRBD1	TGTGCCAGCAGCTTTACAGGGGTAGCTTTCTTT	CASSFTGVAFF
TRBV15	.	TRBJ2-1	.	TGTGCCACCAGAACCCGGGGAGATGAGCAGTTCTTC	CATRTRGDEQFF
TRBV11-1	.	TRBJ2-7	.	TGTGCCAGCAGCCTGAGACCTTCAGGGGGGCACGAGCAGTACTTC	CASSLRPSGGHEQYF
TRBV15	.	TRBJ2-5	TRBD1	TGTGCCACCAGCAGGGGAGGACAGGGAGAGACCCAGTACTTC	CATSRGGQGETQYF
TRBV27	.	TRBJ1-5	.	TGTGCCAGCAGTTTAAGGAGGGACGGAGGGGCCCAGCATTTT	CASSLRRDGGAQHF
TRBV3-1/TRBV3-2	.	TRBJ1-2	.	TGTGCCAGCCGCCCCTCCAGGGGTGGATTTGGCTACACCTTC	CASRPSRGGFGYTF
TRBV5-4	.	TRBJ2-5	TRBD1	TGTGCCAGCAGCTTGTCCGGGACAGGGGTCTTAAAGACCCAGTACTTC	CASSLSGTGVLKTQYF
TRBV24-1	.	TRBJ2-3	TRBD2	TGTGCCACCAGTGACACGGGCAGCGGGGAATCGGATACGCAGTATTTT	CATSDTGSGESDTQYF
TRBV19	.	TRBJ2-1	.	TGTGCCAGTAGTATGGGCGGGGCGGGATACAATGAGCAGTTCTTC	CASSMGGAGYNEQFF
TRBV7-2	once	TRBJ1-2	.	TGTGCCAGCAGCCCGGGAGGTAGAGCAAGGGGCTACACCTTC	CASSPGGRARGYTF
TRBV7-7	.	TRBJ2-5	TRBD1	TGTGCCAGCAGCTTGGACAGGGGTCAAGAGACCCAGTACTTC	CASSLDRGQETQYF
TRBV23-1	once	TRBJ1-5	TRBD1	TGCGCCAGCAGTCGACGCCGGGACAGGGGTAGGCACAATCAGCCCCAGCATTTT	CASSRRRDRGRHNQPQHF
TRBV30	.	TRBJ1-2	.	TGTGCCTGGCAGGGGAACTATGGCTACACCTTC	CAWQGNYGYTF
TRBV27	.	TRBJ1-2	TRBD1	TGTGCCAGCAGTTTCTCATTAGACAGGGCTAACTATGGCTACACCTTC	CASSFSLDRANYGYTF
TRBV27	.	TRBJ1-1	.	TGTGCCAGCAGTTTATTTATCAGAGGGAGGTCAATGAACACTGAAGCTTTCTTT	CASSLFIRGRSMNTEAFF
TRBV5-1	once	TRBJ2-2	TRBD2	TGCGCCAGCTCGACCGGGACTAGAGCGAACACCGGGGAGCTGTTTTTT	CASSTGTRANTGELFF
TRBV14	once	TRBJ2-3	.	TGTGCCAGCAGCCAAGCCAGCGCAGATACGCAGTATTTT	CASSQASADTQYF
TRBV6-1	.	TRBJ1-6	.	TGTGCCAGCAGTGAAAGGGGGATGGGGAGCTCCTATAATTCACCCCTCCACTTT	CASSERGMGSSYNSPLHF
TRBV3-1/TRBV3-2	few	TRBJ1-5	.	TGTGCCAGCAGCCCCCACGGGTATAGCAATCAGCCCCAGCATTTT	CASSPHGYSNQPQHF
TRBV9	.	TRBJ1-1	.	TGTGCCAGCAGCGTATTCCCACAGGGCACTGAAGCTTTCTTT	CASSVFPQGTEAFF
TRBV29-1	few	TRBJ2-1	.	TGCAGCGTTAAACCCTGGACAGAGAGGCAAGAGCAGTTCTTC	CSVKPWTERQEQFF
TRBV6-5	.	TRBJ2-1	.	TGTGCCAGCAGCGTAGAGTGGTCCTACAATGAGCAGTTCTTC	CASSVEWSYNEQFF
TRBV5-1	.	TRBJ2-7	.	TGCGCCAGCAAAAAGGGGGACACCCCTGGCGAGCAGTACTTC	CASKKGDTPGEQYF
TRBV6-2/TRBV6-3	.	TRBJ2-7	TRBD2	TGTGCCAGCAGTTACGCCACTAGCGTAGTATACGAGCAGTACTTC	CASSYATSVVYEQYF
TRBV6-5	.	TRBJ1-6	.	TGTGCCAGCAAGTGGAGATTCTCCTATAATTCACCCCTCCACTTT	CASKWRFSYNSPLHF
TRBV7-9	.	TRBJ2-4	TRBD1	TGTGCCAGCAGCCCCCTCTCGACAGGGGGAACCAAAAACATTCAGTACTTC	CASSPLSTGGTKNIQYF
TRBV18	.	TRBJ1-1	.	TGTGCCAGCTCACCACGACAGGCCGGGGGGTTAATGAACACTGAAGCTTTCTTT	CASSPRQAGGLMNTEAFF
TRBV3-1/TRBV3-2	.	TRBJ2-7	TRBD2	TGTGCCAGCAGGCTGACTAGCGGGGGGGACGAGCAGTACTTC	CASRLTSGGDEQYF
TRBV7-9	few	TRBJ1-4	TRBD1	TGTGCCAGCAGCTTAGTTGGGACAGCTGAAAAACTGTTTTTT	CASSLVGTAEKLFF